A selection of T cell receptor beta chains follows, all from one sample in a study of PD-1 blockade in classical Hodgkin lymphoma. Data came from immunoSEQ multiplex PCR; TCRdb stores just in-frame clones and leaves some out. This table has approximately 23,000 clones, 85% to 95% appearing once. Sequenced: CD4+ T cells from blood. The receptors were gathered from a human donor with classical Hodgkin lymphoma. CDR3s include the opening cysteine and the closing phenylalanine or tryptophan. Fields, in order: clone size, J gene, V gene, D gene, CDR3 DNA, CDR3 protein. The D gene is left open where the match is weak. Clone size is stated in some rows and not others, as once, few, many or a class when expanded.

>NA|TRBJ2-5|TRBV7-2|TRBD1
TGTGCCAGCAGCCAAGACAGGGGGTTCGGGACCCAGTACTTC
CASSQDRGFGTQYF
>once|TRBJ2-1|TRBV2|TRBD1
TGTGCCAGCAGTGAAATCGAGGGGGCTCTCAATGAGCAGTTCTTC
CASSEIEGALNEQFF
>NA|TRBJ2-7|TRBV6-6|TRBD1
TGTGCCAGCAGTTACTCGGGGACAGGGAAATATTACGAGCAGTACTTC
CASSYSGTGKYYEQYF
>NA|TRBJ2-3|TRBV5-6|TRBD2
TGTGCCAGCAGCGGCATAGCGGGAGGGCCGGCAGATACGCAGTATTTT
CASSGIAGGPADTQYF
>NA|TRBJ1-3|TRBV10-2|NA
TGCGCCAGCAGTGAGCCCCCCGGAAACACCATATATTTT
CASSEPPGNTIYF
>NA|TRBJ1-2|TRBV30|NA
TGTGCCTGGACTTACTGGGGACCCAACTATGGCTACACCTTC
CAWTYWGPNYGYTF
>NA|TRBJ1-5|TRBV19|TRBD1
TGTGCCAGTAGTGCTTTGGGGACAGGGGGCTTTCAGCCCCAGCATTTT
CASSALGTGGFQPQHF
>NA|TRBJ2-5|TRBV5-1|NA
TGCGCCAGCAGCTTGGCCTACAGTCAGGCAGAGACCCAGTACTTC
CASSLAYSQAETQYF
>once|TRBJ2-3|TRBV7-2|NA
TGTGCCAGCAGCTTATTGAGGACAGATACGCAGTATTTT
CASSLLRTDTQYF
>NA|TRBJ1-5|TRBV9|NA
TGTGCCAGCAGCGCATGGGACGGCCCAAATCAGCCCCAGCATTTT
CASSAWDGPNQPQHF
>NA|TRBJ2-2|TRBV6-6|NA
TGTGCCAGCAGCGTTCAGGGCACCGGGGAGCTGTTTTTT
CASSVQGTGELFF
>NA|TRBJ1-2|TRBV14|NA
TGTGCCAGCAGCCGGGGGGACTATGGCTACACCTTC
CASSRGDYGYTF
>once|TRBJ2-3|TRBV16|NA
TGTGCCAGCAGCCTCCGAGGGTCAGATACGCAGTATTTT
CASSLRGSDTQYF
>NA|TRBJ1-4|TRBV4-3|NA
TGCGCCAGCAGCCAAACCCCGGGAGCAGATAATGAAAAACTGTTTTTT
CASSQTPGADNEKLFF
>NA|TRBJ2-2|TRBV5-6|TRBD1
TGTGCCAGCAGGCTGACAGGGGGCAGTGGCGGGGAGCTGTTTTTT
CASRLTGGSGGELFF
>NA|TRBJ2-5|TRBV5-1|TRBD2
TGCGCCAGCAGCTTGACCAGCGGGGGGGCGGAGACCCAGTACTTC
CASSLTSGGAETQYF
>NA|TRBJ1-3|TRBV5-1|NA
TGCGCCAGCAGCTTGGAGGCTGGGAACACCATATATTTT
CASSLEAGNTIYF
>NA|TRBJ2-5|TRBV15|TRBD1
TGTGCCACCAGCAGAGCCGGGACAGAAGAGACCCAGTACTTC
CATSRAGTEETQYF
>NA|TRBJ2-1|TRBV5-1|TRBD2
TGCGCCAGCAGCTTGCGGACTAGCGACTACAATGAGCAGTTCTTC
CASSLRTSDYNEQFF
>NA|TRBJ1-3|TRBV11-3|TRBD1
TGTGCCAGCAGCCTAGACAGGGCCTCCTCTGGAAACACCATATATTTT
CASSLDRASSGNTIYF
>NA|TRBJ1-4|TRBV10-3|NA
TGTGCCATCAGTGAGTCGCTAGAAAAACTGTTTTTT
CAISESLEKLFF
>few|TRBJ1-2|TRBV5-5|NA
TGTGCCAGCAGATCCCTAGTGGGGGGCTATGGCTACACCTTC
CASRSLVGGYGYTF
>once|TRBJ2-1|TRBV21-1|NA
TGTGCCAGACGACTTAGGCGGGGGTGGTTTGTGTACAATGAGCAGTTCTTC
CARRLRRGWFVYNEQFF
>NA|TRBJ2-1|TRBV28|NA
TGTGCCAGCAGTTTGAGACCTGACAATGAGCAGTTCTTC
CASSLRPDNEQFF
>once|TRBJ2-1|TRBV6-5|TRBD2
TGTGCCAGCAGTTCCCGGACTAGCGGGCGCCATGAGCAGTTCTTC
CASSSRTSGRHEQFF
>NA|TRBJ2-1|TRBV15|TRBD2
TGTGCCACCAGGAGGGCGGGAGACGCGGATGAGCAGTTCTTC
CATRRAGDADEQFF
>NA|TRBJ2-1|TRBV18|TRBD1
TGTGCCAGCTCACCAAATTCAGGGGGCCATAATGAGCAGTTCTTC
CASSPNSGGHNEQFF
>NA|TRBJ2-1|TRBV5-4|TRBD1
TGTGCCAGCAGCCTAGATCGGGACAGGGAGGGAAATGAGCAGTTCTTC
CASSLDRDREGNEQFF
>NA|TRBJ2-1|TRBV5-1|TRBD1
TGCGCCAGCAGCCTCGGGACAGACGCCTACAATGAGCAGTTCTTC
CASSLGTDAYNEQFF
>NA|TRBJ2-2|TRBV19|TRBD2
TGTGCCAGTAGTAAACTAAGCGGGAGGGCCGTCGGGGAGCTGTTTTTT
CASSKLSGRAVGELFF
>NA|TRBJ2-1|TRBV6-5|TRBD2
TGTGCCAGCCAAGGGGGACTAGCCTACAATGAGCAGTTCTTC
CASQGGLAYNEQFF
>once|TRBJ2-5|TRBV30|NA
TGTGCCTGGACCCGGGACATAGAGACCCAGTACTTC
CAWTRDIETQYF
>NA|TRBJ2-7|TRBV7-9|NA
TGTGCCAGCAGCTTACATCAGGGTAAATACGAGCAGTACTTC
CASSLHQGKYEQYF
>once|TRBJ2-7|TRBV4-3|TRBD1
TGCGCCAGCAGCCGAACCGGGACAGGGGGGTTCTACGAGCAGTACTTC
CASSRTGTGGFYEQYF
>NA|TRBJ2-7|TRBV5-1|NA
TGCGCCAGCAGCTTGGGCGCGGACAGAAACACCGAGCAGTACTTC
CASSLGADRNTEQYF
>once|TRBJ1-2|TRBV30|TRBD1
TGTGCCTGGAGTCCGGGACAGGGAGAAGGCTACACCTTC
CAWSPGQGEGYTF
>NA|TRBJ2-5|TRBV2|TRBD1
TGTGCCAGCAGTCCGGGACAGGAGGCTAGGGAGACCCAGTACTTC
CASSPGQEARETQYF
>NA|TRBJ2-7|TRBV7-2|NA
TGTGCCAGCAGCCCCACCCCAAAGTGGGCCTACGAGCAGTACTTC
CASSPTPKWAYEQYF
>few|TRBJ2-3|TRBV5-1|TRBD2
TGCGCCAGTCAGGTGGCGGGAGGGCCCGATACGCAGTATTTT
CASQVAGGPDTQYF
>NA|TRBJ2-7|TRBV18|NA
TGTGCCAGCTCACCACCGGGGGGCCCCTACGAGCAGTACTTC
CASSPPGGPYEQYF
>NA|TRBJ2-5|TRBV5-6|TRBD2
TGTGCCAGCAGCGCAGGACTAGCGGAAGAGACCCAGTACTTC
CASSAGLAEETQYF
>NA|TRBJ2-2|TRBV2|TRBD2
TGTGCCAGCAGTGAAGTAGCGGGAGACGTCACCGGGGAGCTGTTTTTT
CASSEVAGDVTGELFF
>NA|TRBJ2-4|TRBV19|TRBD1
TGTGCCAGTAGCCCGTTGGACAGGGACAAAAACATTCAGTACTTC
CASSPLDRDKNIQYF
>NA|TRBJ2-7|TRBV5-1|NA
TGCGCCAGCAGCTTGGTATTGTCAGGGCCCCACTACGAGCAGTACTTC
CASSLVLSGPHYEQYF
>NA|TRBJ2-7|TRBV2|TRBD1
TGTGCCAGCAAGTTGGACAGGTCCTACGAGCAGTACTTC
CASKLDRSYEQYF